This section outlines one T cell receptor (beta chain) sequence together with its context. Its specificity is unknown. V was shortened by 5 bases and J by 5 bases, with 4 bases between the two germline ends. From germline, CDR1 is DFQATT and CDR2 SNEGSKA (reference sequence). This CDR3 spans 9 amino acids. In the original processing: Filtering differed, since immunoSEQ gave only junction sequences and no quality scores. Sequenced by immunoSEQ multiplex PCR; TCRdb stores in-frame clones only, minus some. For V, J and clone size, that table is used; D and trimming come from the DNA. The table has roughly 2,500,000 clones, 93% seen once. This entry comes from a study of shared clonotypes between healthy human individuals. Study as a whole: The cohort comprised a couple of women and a few men. Their ages spanned 18 to 49 years.

Study-level results: When naive CD4 clonotypes were compared across a few donors, about 4.8% were shared.

The donors were all Caucasian adults (living in Nashville, Tennessee). The receptor comes from a man aged 18 to 30 in good health. Some clones in this sample may be carry-over from other donors' samples. The sample was naive CD4+ T cells from PBMCs. The subset here: CD45RA+ positively selected. This chain connects TRBV20-1 to TRBJ2-7; D remains ambiguous. DNA of the CDR3: TGCAGTGCTTCCCACGAGCAGTACTTC. Translated, it gives CSASHEQYF.